The present entry profiles one T cell receptor (beta chain) with its context. The data are from a study of blood T cell repertoires in COVID-19. Study overall: Collection of acute and convalescent COVID-19 samples took place in the United States, Italy and Spain. The cDNA or gDNA used as material had been derived from T cells, B-cell-depleted T cells, or PBMCs.

Trimming removed 5 bases from V and 9 bases from J; junction bases left unmatched: 12. The germline gives CDR1 MDHEN, CDR2 SYDVKM. The CDR3 sequence is 15 residues long. Per the original data handling: Reference gene primers were amplified, and this amplification served to estimate nucleated cell counts. Produced via immunoSEQ multiplex PCR; TCRdb's table is partial and in-frame only. The DNA was the basis for D and trimming; V, J and clone size are from that table. The table records about 360,000 clones, around nine tenths of them present only once. The specimen sequenced was peripheral blood. The J gene is TRBJ2-1, the V gene TRBV28; TRBD1 agrees at 8 bases. The clonotype comes from a human donor in a cohort sampled during active COVID-19. CDR3 nucleotides: TGTGCCAGCAGTCCGCCGACAGGGGCCGAGGGTGAGCAGTTCTTC. Translated, it gives CASSPPTGAEGEQFF.